This T cell receptor beta chain was documented in a study of regulatory and conventional T cells in RAG deficiency. The study, taken as a whole, reports: In Omenn syndrome, Treg and Tconv repertoires overlapped >85%. Other subsets showed around 10-fold reductions, but Treg unique TCR beta sequences fell approximately 100-fold in these patients.

Genomic DNA came from blood conventional CD4+ T cells gated CD25-low CD127-high. The CDR3 extends over 15 amino acids. The V segment lost 4 bases and the J segment 4 bases; nucleotides outside the gene matches: 9. CDR1 is MNHEY and CDR2 is SMNVEV in the germline V gene (reference sequence). This clone turned up a few times. Its target is unknown. TCRdb's table, derived via immunoSEQ multiplex PCR, lists solely in-frame clones and lacks some. The table includes about 46,000 clones, 70% to 90% detected once. These data were also reused for a study on regulatory T cells. That report notes: Primers: 52 TRBV forward and 13 TRBJ reverse. In patients, unique TRB V-J pairs were restricted and V/J usage skewed, especially in Tregs.

The sequence derives from a human donor in good health. Sequenced sample: CD4+ effector T cells sorted from blood. This chain uses TRBV27 with TRBJ1-2; 7 nucleotides match TRBD1. The DNA of the CDR3 is TGTGCCAGCAGTTCGACCTCGACAGGGATCTATGGCTACACCTTC. It yields the protein CASSSTSTGIYGYTF.